The rows below give T cell receptor beta chains drawn from one sample of a study of CD8 T cells in ankylosing spondylitis. From the 5' RACE reads, TCRdb called clonotypes with MiXCR, one entry per CDR3 protein. The profile covers about 400,000 distinct CDR3 sequences, with 20% to 25% appearing a single time and 16% taken by the ten largest. The specimen sequenced was blood, either unsorted or a sorted T cell fraction (not recorded which). The receptors were gathered from a male donor with ankylosing spondylitis. Each CDR3 is given with its conserved first and last residue. The D gene is left open where the match is weak. A clone size is listed for some rows: how often the clone was seen (once, few, many), or a class if it is expanded.

CDR3nt	CDR3aa	d_gene	abundance	v_gene	j_gene	len
TGCAGCGCCACCTTGGTCAATGAGCAGTTCTTC	CSATLVNEQFF	NA	many	TRBV20-1	TRBJ2-1	11
TGTGCCAGCAGTTCCTACAGCCTTCTGGGCTACACCTTC	CASSSYSLLGYTF	NA	NA	TRBV28	TRBJ1-2	13
TGTGCCAGCAGTTCCCCTAGCAAAGGGGCAGATACGCAGTATTTT	CASSSPSKGADTQYF	NA	few	TRBV28	TRBJ2-3	15
TGTGCCAGCAGCCCCTCGGGGGGGGTCGCGGCCGGGGAGCTGTTTTTT	CASSPSGGVAAGELFF	TRBD2	few	TRBV7-8	TRBJ2-2	16
TGCAGCGTTGAACTACACTCCTACAATGAGCAGTTCTTC	CSVELHSYNEQFF	NA	NA	TRBV29-1	TRBJ2-1	13
TGTGCCAGCAGCCCCTCGCTTCCGACCCAGTACTTC	CASSPSLPTQYF	NA	few	TRBV12-3/TRBV12-4	TRBJ2-5	12
TGTGCCAGCAGTGCCTGGACAGGGAAGGATTCACCCCTCCACTTT	CASSAWTGKDSPLHF	TRBD1	NA	TRBV2	TRBJ1-6	15
TGTGCCAGCAGATACCCTACCGGGACTAGATACACCGGGGAGCTGTTTTTT	CASRYPTGTRYTGELFF	TRBD2	once	TRBV28	TRBJ2-2	17
TGTGCCAGCAGCTTAGTCGCACAGGTAGATCAGCCCCAGCATTTT	CASSLVAQVDQPQHF	NA	NA	TRBV7-2	TRBJ1-5	15
TGTGCCAGCACTTTACGGACTACCACAGATACGCAGTATTTT	CASTLRTTTDTQYF	NA	few	TRBV12-3/TRBV12-4	TRBJ2-3	14
TGCGCCAGCAGCTTGCAGTGGGATTCACCCCTCCACTTT	CASSLQWDSPLHF	NA	few	TRBV5-1	TRBJ1-6	13
TGTGCCAGCAGCGTAGGGAGCGGTGTGCAAGAGACCCAGTACTTC	CASSVGSGVQETQYF	NA	NA	TRBV9	TRBJ2-5	15
TGCGCCAGCAGTTCAGGAGAGGGACCCGGCACAGATACGCAGTATTTT	CASSSGEGPGTDTQYF	NA	NA	TRBV5-1	TRBJ2-3	16
TGTGCCAGCAGTTTATACAGGGGTGGCAATCAGCCCCAGCATTTT	CASSLYRGGNQPQHF	TRBD1	few	TRBV27	TRBJ1-5	15